This TCR beta chain was profiled in a study of shared clonotypes between healthy human individuals. The germline gives CDR1 LNHDA, CDR2 SQIVND (reference sequence). V was clipped by 5 bases and J by 3 bases; unmatched bases: 10. The CDR3 is made up of 16 amino acids. Those who donated were healthy HIV-negative adults, with no recent acute infections or vaccinations reported. Assay: immunoSEQ multiplex PCR; the TCRdb copy retains only in-frame clones and omits some. Of more than 2,000,000 clones detected, approximately 93% appear once; the ten largest clones hold 0.35% to 0.5%. This clone was picked up a small number of times.

What was sequenced was naive CD4+ T cells from PBMCs. As for subset: CD45RA+ positively selected. This chain uses TRBV19 with TRBJ1-5; 7 positions match TRBD1. This clonotype originated in a young man in good health. Some clones in this sample may be carry-over from other donors' samples. The CDR3, as DNA: TGTGCCAGTAGTGGACGACAGGGTTACAACAATCAGCCCCAGCATTTT. Protein sequence: CASSGRQGYNNQPQHF.